This entry lists 13 T cell receptor beta chains sequenced from one sample in a study of T cell repertoires in cytomegalovirus infection. MiXCR was run by TCRdb on the reads, yielding one entry per CDR3 protein. The repertoire holds fewer than 300,000 distinct CDR3 sequences, with under 30% as singletons. The sample consisted of PBMCs. Source of these receptors: a human donor in good health (CMV status not recorded). Some clones in this sample may be carry-over from other donors' samples.

This clonotype appeared a few times. The gene calls are TRBV5-6 and TRBJ1-5; no clear D gene. This CDR3 is built from 14 residues. Germline-derived CDR1 and CDR2 are SGHDT and YYEEEE. Deletions cut 1 base from V and 7 bases from J, with 12 bases between. The CDR3 nucleotides are TGTGCCAGCAGCTTGATGGGAATAGGGCAGCCCCAGCATTTT. This codes for CASSLMGIGQPQHF.

The V call is TRBV5-1, the J call TRBJ1-1; 7 bases match TRBD1. The CDR3 consists of 13 residues. J gave up 6 bases and V 1 base, and 3 bases lay outside the gene matches. Per germline, CDR1 SGHRS and CDR2 YFSETQ. CDR3 residues: CASSLRQGSEAFF. Written as DNA, the CDR3 is TGCGCCAGCAGCTTGAGACAGGGCTCTGAAGCTTTCTTT. Drawing the rest from reference TRBV5-1 and TRBJ1-1, the complete variable domain is KAGVTQTPRYLIKTRGQQVTLSCSPISGHRSVSWYQQTPGQGLQFLFEYFSETQRNKGNFPGRFSGRQFSNSRSEMNVSTLELGDSALYLCASSLRQGSEAFFGQGTRLTVV.

The genes are TRBV12-3 or TRBV12-4 and TRBJ2-7; 7 bases match TRBD1. The V gene end was trimmed by 3 bases and the J gene end by 1 base; junction bases not matched to a gene: 3. The CDR3 length is 14 residues. The CDR3 sequence is CASSFGQDSYEQYF. The CDR3 DNA reads as TGTGCCAGCAGTTTCGGACAGGATTCCTACGAGCAGTACTTC.

The rearrangement links TRBV7-8 to TRBJ2-2, with 12 nucleotides matching TRBD2. V gave up 4 bases and J gave up 0 bases; unmatched junction bases: 12. This CDR3 has 20 amino acids. From germline, CDR1 is SGHVS and CDR2 FQNEAQ. CDR3 protein: CASSWRLAGASVTNTGELFF. Here the CDR3 DNA reads TGTGCCAGCAGCTGGAGACTAGCGGGAGCTTCCGTCACGAACACCGGGGAGCTGTTTTTT.

The chain is built from TRBV5-4 and TRBJ1-1, with a possible D match to TRBD1 (5 bases). Trimming removed 0 bases at V and 5 bases at J, with 17 bases between. In germline, CDR1 is SGHNT, CDR2 YYREEE (reference sequence). There are 16 residues in the CDR3. The CDR3 region is CASSLGGKGAATEAFF. Here the CDR3 DNA reads TGTGCCAGCAGCTTGGGGGGAAAAGGGGCCGCTACTGAAGCTTTCTTT.

V gene TRBV9 combines with J gene TRBJ2-7; 8 bases fit TRBD2. Germline assignment: CDR1 SGDLS and CDR2 YYNGEE. The CDR3 runs to 15 residues. J gave up 4 bases and V 1 base, and 7 bases lay outside the gene matches. CDR3 nucleotide sequence: TGTGCCAGCAGCGTATCGAGCGGGAGATCGTACGAGCAGTACTTC. It encodes CASSVSSGRSYEQYF.

A few counts support this clonotype. The chain has TRBV19 and TRBJ2-1; possible D gene TRBD2, 5 bases. CDR3 length: 16 residues. Germline loops: CDR1 LNHDA, CDR2 SQIVND (reference sequence). V was shortened by 1 base and J by 9 bases, with 19 bases between the two germline ends. CDR3 nucleotide sequence: TGTGCCAGTAGTATAGGGCTGTCGGTAAGAGAGGGTGAGCAGTTCTTC. Its protein is CASSIGLSVREGEQFF.

This clonotype has a handful of counts. The J gene is TRBJ2-5, the V gene TRBV11-3; D is possibly TRBD2 (5 bases). Germline CDR1 reads SGHNT; CDR2 reads YENEEA. With 6 bases removed from V and 5 bases from J, the gap between germline ends came to 10 bases. The CDR3 extends over 12 amino acids. The CDR3: CASSKGGETQYF. In nucleotides, the CDR3 is TGTGCCAGCAGTAAAGGAGGCGAGACCCAGTACTTC.

This clonotype was seen many times. The chain carries TRBV6-5 and TRBJ1-1; TRBD1 is a possible D gene (6 bases). The length of the CDR3 is 13 residues. Trimming stripped 5 bases from V and 1 base from J, with 8 bases between. The germline V gene has CDR1 MNHEY and CDR2 SVGAGI. CDR3 sequence (DNA): TGTGCCAGCAGTCAACAGGGGAACACTGAAGCTTTCTTT. It is translated as CASSQQGNTEAFF.

The table lists this clonotype with a few counts. The gene calls are TRBV28 and TRBJ2-5; D assignment may be TRBD1 or TRBD2 (5 bases each). The CDR3 is 15 amino acids. V lost 5 bases and J 5 bases, leaving 18 bases between the germline ends. Germline V gene data show CDR1 as MDHEN and CDR2 as SYDVKM. The CDR3 nucleotides are TGTGCCAGCAGTCCGCCGGGACCTCAGGCCGAGACCCAGTACTTC. It translates to CASSPPGPQAETQYF.

The chain employs TRBV29-1 and TRBJ1-1; TRBD1 is a possible D gene (6 bases). Trimming left V 7 bases short and J 5 bases short, with 14 bases between. Germline lookup yields CDR1 SQVTM and CDR2 ANQGSEA. This CDR3 has 12 residues. In nucleotides, the CDR3 is TGCAGCGCCCACGGAGGGGGAACTGAAGCTTTCTTT. It is translated as CSAHGGGTEAFF.

A word on this clonotype: Because the CDR3 is missing its conserved closing phenylalanine or tryptophan, this is likely a read error. The J gene is TRBJ2-1, the V gene TRBV2; TRBD2 agrees at 14 bases. The CDR3 has 15 amino acids. CDR1 and CDR2 from the germline V gene are SNHLY and FYNNEI. Trimming at V came to 4 bases and at J to 7 bases, leaving 3 bases not matched to a gene. CDR3 residues: CASSGLAGGLNEQFL. DNA for the CDR3: TGTGCCAGCAGTGGACTAGCGGGGGGGCTGAATGAGCAGTTCTTA.

There are a few counts of this clonotype. CDR3 protein: CASSLGPNYNSPLHF. CDR3 DNA sequence: TGTGCCAGCAGCCTGGGACCGAACTATAATTCACCCCTCCACTTT. The genes are TRBV5-4 and TRBJ1-6, with D possibly being TRBD1 (5 bases). Trimming pared 4 bases from V and 3 bases from J, leaving 11 bases between. Germline values: CDR1 SGHNT, CDR2 YYREEE (reference sequence). CDR3 size: 15 residues.